This T cell receptor beta chain is from a study of breast tumors, draining lymph nodes, adjacent tissues. Study outcomes and limitations: The lymph node origin of tumor T cells was framed as consistent with a hypothesis, not demonstrated. Data fit most tumor T cells coming from lymph node, expanding in tumor. Tumor repertoires ranked between lymph nodes and nontumor tissue in diversity, with V and J gene preferences. Luminal-like breast cancer showed significantly higher tumor–nontumor repertoire similarity than basal-like.

As regards this clonotype: Its target is not known.

One entry per CDR3 protein results from TCRdb running MiXCR on the multiplex PCR reads. Of 25,000 to 40,000 distinct CDR3 sequences listed, 60% to 80% are singletons. Specimen: breast tumor tissue. The sequence derives from a female donor with breast cancer. Some clones in this sample may be carry-over from other donors' samples.

The CDR3 DNA is TGCGCCAGTAGACAGGGAGATCGGAGCTATGGCTACACCTTC. Its translation: CASRQGDRSYGYTF. The gene calls are TRBV5-1 and TRBJ1-2; 7 bases fit TRBD1. The junction had 11 bases not matched to a gene; V was cut back by 8 bases and J by 4 bases. CDR3 size: 14 residues. Looked up from germline, CDR1 is SGHRS and CDR2 is YFSETQ.